This TCR beta chain was sequenced in a study of T-cell reconstitution after alpha-beta-depleted transplantation in children (dated by TCRdb to the mid-2010s). Background for the entire study: Using TCR repertoire profiling, the study quantitatively followed how T-cell immune reconstitution unfolded in children after TCRalphabeta/CD19-depleted allogeneic hematopoietic cell transplantation.

The treatment or condition label, read with the paper, signifies: allogeneic hematopoietic cell transplantation with graft depleted of TCRalphabeta T cells and CD19 B cells. TCRalphabeta/CD19-depleted allogeneic hematopoietic cell grafts were given to the transplant recipients, all of whom were children. Many counts were recorded for this clonotype. Its recognized antigen is unknown. Per-nucleotide qualities are absent, and no much larger clonotype sits a single base away. The library was prepared using PCR. Sequenced using an Illumina HiSeq 2500. Molecular barcoding was employed in the preparation of TCR libraries, with unique molecular identifiers being used to normalize TCRbeta repertoire quantification. TCRdb reran the public reads through fastp at Q25 and MiXCR, keeping productive beta chains. Entries are consolidated by CDR3 protein sequence, retaining the most common genes and DNA. For this sample the table gives about 130,000 distinct CDR3 sequences, of which about 9.9% were detected only once. The ten largest account for around 24% of the sample.

The CDR3 sequence holds 13 residues, the cysteine and phenylalanine included. Solely the CDR3 DNA is kept, with 39 bases framed from the first base. V lost 5 bases and J lost 0 bases; the stretch between them is 5 bases long. The paper's findings and limits, for the study overall: The apparently early recovery of alphabetaT-cell counts about two months after transplant reportedly depended on only several hundred rapidly expanded clones that came from non-depleted graft cells. Over subsequent months, a decline in hyperexpanded clone frequencies was noted, and after one year, T-cell counts and TCRbeta diversity were mostly ascribed to newly produced T cells. The high TCRbeta diversity at day 60 in some patients was ascribed to recipient T cells and intrathymic progenitors that had survived conditioning.

The receptor's source is a girl less than two years old who had a stem cell transplant for combined immunodeficiency, so the T cells may come from the graft donor. This receptor chain uses TRBV12-3 or TRBV12-4 and TRBJ2-4; confidence is insufficient to name the D gene. Sample: PBMCs, mostly from graft donor cells, taken 180 days after TCRalphabeta/CD19-depleted stem cell transplant. The CDR3 region reads CASSPIAKNIQYF. At the DNA level, the sequence is TGTGCCAGCAGTCCGATAGCCAAAAACATTCAGTACTTC.